These 24 T cell receptor beta chains were sequenced from one sample in a study of cytomegalovirus exposure and HLA in healthy donors. 60 Vbeta and 13 Jbeta primers were used in PCR. Method: immunoSEQ multiplex PCR; TCRdb's copy keeps in-frame clones and lacks some. This table has more than 75,000 clones, around 70% appearing once. Material: PBMCs. These receptors were collected from a woman aged 45-65 years in good health and CMV-seropositive.

The V and J genes are TRBV2 and TRBJ1-1; TRBD1 matches at 11 bases. Germline trimming cut 10 bases from V and 0 bases from J; bases unmatched to any gene: 7. This CDR3 has 15 residues. From germline, CDR1 is SNHLY and CDR2 FYNNEI. DNA of the CDR3: TGTGCCACTTACCGGGACAGGGGGATGAACACTGAAGCTTTCTTT. Translation: CATYRDRGMNTEAFF.

The CDR3 is CASSSQAGGFPNEQYF. For the CDR3, the DNA is TGTGCCAGCTCTTCCCAAGCGGGAGGGTTCCCCAACGAGCAGTACTTC. The V and J genes are TRBV18 and TRBJ2-7, with 10 nucleotides matching TRBD2. V dropped 6 bases and J dropped 5; count of bases not matched to a gene: 13. The germline gives CDR1 KGHSH, CDR2 LQKENI. The CDR3 loop spans 16 amino acids.

The chain combines TRBV19 with TRBJ2-5; D is possibly TRBD2 (5 bases). This CDR3 is 15 amino acids long. Germline loops: CDR1 LNHDA, CDR2 SQIVND (reference sequence). Trimming shortened V by 2 bases and J by 2 bases, and 12 bases separated the two germline ends. The CDR3 here is CASSIRGTVQETQYF. In DNA form, the CDR3 reads TGTGCCAGTAGTATACGGGGTACAGTTCAAGAGACCCAGTACTTC.

V usage is TRBV7-3 and J usage is TRBJ2-1; 8 bases align to TRBD2. The CDR3 totals 14 residues. Germline V gene lookup returns CDR1 SGHTA and CDR2 FQGTGA. Trimming at V came to 5 bases and at J to 8 bases, leaving 8 bases not matched to a gene. The CDR3 DNA follows: TGTGCCAGCAGCCGGGGTAGCGGGATCTATGAGCAGTTCTTC. It translates to CASSRGSGIYEQFF.

V gene TRBV7-9 combines with J gene TRBJ2-1, with TRBD2 matching 7 bases. Germline CDR1 reads SEHNR; CDR2 reads FQNEAQ (reference sequence). CDR3 size: 18 residues. J gave up 2 bases and V 5 bases, and 15 bases lay outside the gene matches. The CDR3 spells CASSELVYKRDAYNEQFF. The CDR3 DNA reads TGTGCCAGCAGCGAGCTTGTTTATAAGCGGGACGCCTACAATGAGCAGTTCTTC. The full variable domain, rest sourced from reference TRBV7-9 and TRBJ2-1, is DTGVSQNPRHKITKRGQNVTFRCDPISEHNRLYWYRQTLGQGPEFLTYFQNEAQLEKSRLLSDRFSAERPKGSFSTLEIQRTEQGDSAMYLCASSELVYKRDAYNEQFFGPGTRLTVL.

The chain joins TRBV5-6 to TRBJ1-5; TRBD1 agrees at 8 bases. Trimming removed 5 bases from V and 4 bases from J; junction bases left unmatched: 8. The CDR3 covers 15 residues. Germline V gene data show CDR1 as SGHDT and CDR2 as YYEEEE. The CDR3 reads CASSSDREWNQPQHF. In DNA form, the CDR3 reads TGTGCCAGCAGTTCGGACAGGGAATGGAATCAGCCCCAGCATTTT.

This clone was observed a few times. The rearrangement uses TRBV7-9 and TRBJ2-3, with 9 nucleotides matching TRBD1. The CDR3 extends over 14 amino acids. Germline V gives CDR1 SEHNR, CDR2 FQNEAQ (reference sequence). V was clipped by 5 bases and J by 4 bases; unmatched bases: 4. CDR3 residues: CASSGTGYADTQYF. Here the CDR3 DNA reads TGTGCCAGCAGCGGGACAGGGTATGCAGATACGCAGTATTTT.

With respect to this clone: The same CDR3 also results from other DNA sequences found in this sample. The chain carries TRBV5-1 and TRBJ2-7; D may be TRBD1 (5 bases). This CDR3 comprises 12 residues. Trimming left V 1 base short and J 3 bases short, with 5 bases between. Germline V gives CDR1 SGHRS, CDR2 YFSETQ. The CDR3 DNA reads TGCGCCAGCAGCTTGCAGGGCTACGAGCAGTACTTC. Its protein is CASSLQGYEQYF.

This clone was observed a handful of times. The chain joins TRBV4-1 to TRBJ2-6; D possibly corresponds to TRBD1 (6 bases). V was pared by 6 bases and J by 0 bases, with 9 bases between. The CDR3 loop spans 15 amino acids. The V gene's germline CDR1 is MGHRA and CDR2 YSYEKL. The CDR3: CASSSGASGANVLTF. The CDR3 nucleotides are TGCGCCAGCAGTTCAGGGGCCTCTGGGGCCAACGTCCTGACTTTC.

This clone was picked up one time. The J gene is TRBJ1-1, the V gene TRBV19; D call uncertain. The CDR3 runs 13 residues. The V end was cut by 3 bases, the J end by 6 bases, with 11 bases between. From germline, CDR1 is LNHDA and CDR2 SQIVND (reference sequence). The CDR3 spells CASSISGLAEAFF. CDR3 DNA sequence: TGTGCCAGTAGTATTTCGGGGTTAGCTGAAGCTTTCTTT.

The CDR3 sequence is CAWNRQGVGEQFF. CDR3 DNA sequence: TGTGCCTGGAATAGACAGGGAGTGGGTGAGCAGTTCTTC. V and J are TRBV30 and TRBJ2-1; 7 nucleotides align to TRBD1. V lost 4 bases to trimming and J lost 9 bases; unmatched junction nucleotides: 9. The CDR3 sequence is 13 residues long. CDR1 and CDR2 from the germline V gene are GTSNPN and SVGIG (reference sequence).

The genes are TRBV10-1 and TRBJ1-1; D gene uncertain. This CDR3 comprises 13 residues. From germline, CDR1 is WNHNN and CDR2 SYGVQD (reference sequence). Trimming pared 0 bases from V and 8 bases from J, leaving 10 bases between. The CDR3 nucleotides read TGCGCCAGCAGTGAGTCGTACAGTTCAGAAGCTTTCTTT. Encoded protein: CASSESYSSEAFF.

The rearrangement links TRBV9 to TRBJ2-5; D perhaps matches TRBD2 (5 bases). Germline V lookup: CDR1 SGDLS, CDR2 YYNGEE. V lost 4 bases to trimming and J lost 3 bases, with 10 bases between them. The CDR3 length is 13 residues. This CDR3 is CASSNTREETQYF. As DNA, the CDR3 is TGTGCCAGCAGCAATACTAGGGAAGAGACCCAGTACTTC.

This clone was picked up one time. The chain joins TRBV4-3 to TRBJ2-1; TRBD1 might be the D (6 bases). From germline, CDR1 is LGHNA and CDR2 YSLEER. CDR3 size: 13 residues. V was clipped by 0 bases and J by 8 bases, with 8 bases between them. Written as DNA, the CDR3 is TGCGCCAGCAGCCAAGATAAGGGGGATGAGCAGTTCTTC. As protein: CASSQDKGDEQFF.

This chain links TRBV2 with TRBJ2-7; TRBD2 matches at 10 bases. This CDR3 contains 13 residues. With V trimmed by 7 bases and J by 3 bases, 3 bases remained unmatched. Germline-derived CDR1 and CDR2 are SNHLY and FYNNEI. The CDR3 is CASKPSGSYEQYF. CDR3 nucleotide sequence: TGTGCCAGCAAGCCTAGCGGGAGCTACGAGCAGTACTTC.

CDR3 in DNA: TGTGCCACCCTAGGGGGGGGTGAGGGGTATGGCTACACCTTC. It is translated as CATLGGGEGYGYTF. The chain is built from TRBV21-1 and TRBJ1-2. TRBV21-1 is a pseudogene locus. The CDR3 extends over 14 amino acids.

The chain carries TRBV30 and TRBJ2-2, with D possibly being TRBD2 (6 bases). CDR1 is GTSNPN and CDR2 is SVGIG in the germline V gene (reference sequence). V shed 0 bases and J shed 3 bases, with 14 bases lying between them. CDR3 length equals 16 residues. CDR3 DNA sequence: TGTGCCTGGAGTGTACGGGTCGGGAGTTACACCGGGGAGCTGTTTTTT. Protein: CAWSVRVGSYTGELFF.

A few counts support this clone. V usage is TRBV2 and J usage is TRBJ1-1; 9 positions match TRBD1. CDR1 and CDR2 from the germline V gene are SNHLY and FYNNEI. CDR3 length equals 14 residues. V trimming: 10 bases; J trimming: 6 bases; junction bases outside the gene matches: 12. DNA for the CDR3: TGTGCCACAGGGCTTGGACAGGGGTCGTCTGAAGCTTTCTTT. This codes for CATGLGQGSSEAFF.

The chain recombines TRBV2 with TRBJ2-2, with 9 bases lining up with TRBD1. The CDR3 runs to 14 residues. CDR1 is SNHLY and CDR2 is FYNNEI in the germline V gene. Trimming at V came to 6 bases and at J to 6 bases, leaving 5 bases not matched to a gene. CDR3 amino acids: CASSEQGASGELFF. The CDR3 region has the DNA TGTGCCAGCAGCGAACAGGGGGCGTCCGGGGAGCTGTTTTTT.

The chain carries TRBV28 and TRBJ1-2; 7 bases are a match to TRBD1. Germline lookup yields CDR1 MDHEN and CDR2 SYDVKM. Germline trimming cut 8 bases from V and 6 bases from J; bases unmatched to any gene: 6. This CDR3 has 12 amino acids. Here the CDR3 reads CASRTGDNGYTF. The CDR3 nucleotides read TGTGCCAGCCGGACAGGCGATAATGGCTACACCTTC.

The chain combines TRBV7-9 with TRBJ1-6; D gene ambiguous. Germline V CDR1 and CDR2: SEHNR, FQNEAQ (reference sequence). Trimming cost V 2 bases and J 8 bases, with 19 bases left between them. This CDR3 comprises 17 residues. The CDR3 DNA is TGTGCCAGCAGCTTAACCCTCGGGCAGGCGGGATATTCACCCCTCCACTTT. Translation: CASSLTLGQAGYSPLHF.

The V and J genes are TRBV6-5 and TRBJ2-7, with TRBD2 as a possible D gene (6 bases). Trimming shortened V by 4 bases and J by 1 base, and 11 bases separated the two germline ends. Germline values: CDR1 MNHEY, CDR2 SVGAGI. The CDR3 consists of 14 residues. In DNA, the CDR3 is TGTGCCAGCAGTTCGGGACTGACGTCCTACGAGCAGTACTTC. Translated: CASSSGLTSYEQYF.

This clone was recorded once. The chain has TRBV7-9 and TRBJ1-2; D ambiguous. The CDR3 totals 13 residues. Germline V gene sequence: CDR1 SEHNR, CDR2 FQNEAQ (reference sequence). V was pared by 0 bases and J by 8 bases, with 10 bases between. DNA for the CDR3: TGTGCCAGCAGCTTAGCCCAAGCGGTAGGCTACACCTTC. It translates to CASSLAQAVGYTF.

The V and J genes are TRBV5-6 and TRBJ1-2; the D is unclear. CDR1 and CDR2 from the germline V gene are SGHDT and YYEEEE. V was shortened by 4 bases and J by 4 bases, with 8 bases between the two germline ends. CDR3 length equals 12 residues. The CDR3 DNA sequence: TGTGCCAGCAGCGTTGGAGCCTATGGCTACACCTTC. This sequence encodes CASSVGAYGYTF. The whole variable domain, filled in from reference TRBV5-6 and TRBJ1-2, reads DAGVTQSPTHLIKTRGQQVTLRCSPKSGHDTVSWYQQALGQGPQFIFQYYEEEERQRGNFPDRFSGHQFPNYSSELNVNALLLGDSALYLCASSVGAYGYTFGSGTRLTVV.